This T cell receptor (beta chain) was observed in a study of T cell changes during pregnancy in multiple sclerosis (dated by TCRdb to between 2018 and 2021). Broadly, across the study: The study examined how the T cell repertoire changed over the course of pregnancy in women with multiple sclerosis.

Taken from the germline V gene, the CDR1 and CDR2 loops are MNHEY and SVGAGI. The CDR3 covers 13 residues, taking in both the cysteine and the phenylalanine. The read is trimmed to its CDR3 DNA, 39 bases read in frame from base 1. The V end loses 6 bases and the J end loses 4 bases, and a stretch of 11 bases separates them. As to this clone: Its antigen is not yet known. Qualities for individual bases were not recorded, and no much larger clone is one base off.

Library preparation was by the immunoSEQ multiplex PCR assay. The clones in this table, taken by TCRdb from immuneACCESS, are in-frame only. Not every clone is retained; where verified, under half of the shortfall comes from an unresolved V gene, and the cause of the rest is unknown. This sample comprises about 70,000 clones, about 94% of them detected only once. Jointly, the top ten make up more than 0.45% of the sample. Rearrangement joined TRBV6-5 to TRBJ2-3, with a weak D call of TRBD2 (6 bases match). The material was peripheral blood, obtained in the third trimester of pregnancy. This clonotype was sampled from a female donor with multiple sclerosis, enrolled in a pregnancy study. The CDR3 region has the sequence CASRGGGADTQYF. The DNA reads as follows: TGTGCCAGCAGGGGGGGAGGTGCAGATACGCAGTATTTT.